The sequence of this T cell receptor beta chain was determined in a study of cytomegalovirus exposure and HLA in healthy donors. Concerning this clone itself: Its antigen is not known.

V trimming: 5 bases; J trimming: 7 bases; junction bases outside the gene matches: 6. The germline V gene has CDR1 LNHDA and CDR2 SQIVND (reference sequence). CDR3 length: 14 amino acids. The PCR had 60 Vbeta and 13 Jbeta primers. This table comes from immunoSEQ multiplex PCR, and its TCRdb copy is limited to in-frame clones, with some not included. The sample table includes some 75,000 clones. Overall study findings and caveats: In a later analysis, at a false discovery rate of 0.05, 15,000 to 20,000 TCR beta sequences were associated with HLA alleles.

The receptor comes from a boy between 10 and 17 years old in good health and CMV-seronegative. The chain is built from TRBV19 and TRBJ2-2, with 8 nucleotides matching TRBD1. The sample consisted of PBMCs. The CDR3 DNA follows: TGTGCCAGTAGTTGGCGACAGGGGATCGGGGAGCTGTTTTTT. It yields the protein CASSWRQGIGELFF.